Below, one T cell receptor (beta chain) is given with its context. There is no known antigen for this receptor. The sample holds no much larger clone one base away, and base qualities are not on file. CDR1 and CDR2 (LGHNA, YSLEER) derive from the germline V gene. V sheds 0 bases and J sheds 0 bases, leaving 5 bases between their ends. The CDR3 holds 14 amino acids from the cysteine to the phenylalanine. Kept here is only the CDR3 DNA, which spans 42 bases and is read in frame from base 1. Library prep was done by the immunoSEQ multiplex PCR assay. To provide template for TCR sequencing, every sample had RNA extracted and reverse transcribed into cDNA. SuperScript III was used for first-strand cDNA synthesis, primed with a 2:1 mix of oligo-dT and random hexamers. A synthetic immune receptor repertoire was used to measure amplification bias, and any remaining bias was corrected computationally. On the study's bioinformatics: Raw reads were preprocessed for error removal, and CDR3 was defined according to IMGT conventions as running from the conserved cysteine to phenylalanine. To get clonality, Shannon entropy was normalized by log2 of the number of productive unique TCRs and the result was subtracted from 1. CD4 or CD8 identity of scalp clones was inferred by cross-referencing scalp TCRbeta sequences with sorted blood CD4 and CD8 repertoires. The immuneACCESS repertoire file appears here via TCRdb, limited to in-frame rearrangements. These files lack a portion of the clones; in checked studies, under half of the deficit traces to unresolved V genes, and the cause of the others is not known. D and trimming come from the DNA, and the V and J calls and clone size come from that table. This sample lists around 180,000 clones; around three fifths were detected once. The leading ten clones occupy 1% of the sample.

This sample's time point label indicates: around 24 weeks on oral tofacitinib. Reading the label with the study, this specimen's treatment or condition is: oral pan-JAK inhibitor, 5-10 mg twice daily. From alopecia areata patients, peripheral blood was collected along with lesional scalp punch biopsies. PBMCs were isolated by density centrifugation and stained for CD3, CD4 and CD8, and CD4+ and CD8+ T cells were sorted on a FACSAria. The data were obtained in a study of CD8+ T cells in alopecia areata listed by TCRdb under 2018. Describing the broader study: The treated patients took part in an open-label pilot trial in which moderate-to-severe alopecia areata was treated with oral tofacitinib at 5 to 10 mg twice daily. Clonality in the scalp was compared among normal scalp (n=4), patchy alopecia areata scalp (n=8), and alopecia totalis/universalis scalp (n=8). To study T cell clonal expansion in alopecia areata, the researchers applied high-throughput TCRbeta sequencing to both the C3H/HeJ mouse model and human patients. In treated patients, disease severity was measured using the SALT score, which gives the percentage of scalp surface area affected. Tofacitinib was given for 6 to 18 months, followed by 6 months of follow-up off drug to assess delayed response and recurrence. RNA came from the PAXgene miRNA kit for fixed scalp, the miRNeasy kit for PBMCs, and the RNeasy kit for mouse skin. Biopsies were taken from tofacitinib-treated patients at baseline and again at 4 and 24 weeks into treatment, and several of those patients also had a later scalp biopsy. Scalp tissue and sorted CD4+ and CD8+ peripheral blood T cells from patchy and totalis/universalis alopecia areata patients and from healthy controls were covered by human TCRbeta sequencing. immunoSEQ multiplex PCR using 35 Vbeta forward primers and 13 Jbeta reverse primers was used to amplify TCRbeta CDR3 regions.

General findings and caveats noted by the study authors: Tofacitinib significantly decreased scalp clonality and the number of expanded CD8+ clones among the top 100 scalp clones. Shared TCR sequences between patients were less evident than in mice, which may be partly attributable to HLA diversity in the patient population. Because the treated cohort was small and had just a single nonresponder, larger studies are needed to establish links between baseline CD8+ expansion and response. Unlike mouse skin, where gammadelta T cells dominate, normal human skin contains resident alphabeta T cells that get sequenced too, which complicates analysis of the scalp TCR repertoire. During tofacitinib treatment, many expanded lesional clones stuck around in both scalp and blood, and this persistence may partly explain why relapse happens after treatment is stopped. Higher clonality and more expanded CD8+ clones were observed in lesional scalp than in normal scalp, particularly in alopecia totalis/universalis, a finding suggestive of antigenic drive.

The origin of this receptor is a human donor with alopecia areata. The specimen comprised CD4+ T cells sorted from blood, sampled at week 24, from a patient treated with tofacitinib. The chain links TRBV4-3 with TRBJ1-1; TRBD1 is possibly the D segment (5 matching bases). This receptor has the CDR3 CASSQEGVNTEAFF. The DNA is TGCGCCAGCAGCCAAGAGGGGGTGAACACTGAAGCTTTCTTT.